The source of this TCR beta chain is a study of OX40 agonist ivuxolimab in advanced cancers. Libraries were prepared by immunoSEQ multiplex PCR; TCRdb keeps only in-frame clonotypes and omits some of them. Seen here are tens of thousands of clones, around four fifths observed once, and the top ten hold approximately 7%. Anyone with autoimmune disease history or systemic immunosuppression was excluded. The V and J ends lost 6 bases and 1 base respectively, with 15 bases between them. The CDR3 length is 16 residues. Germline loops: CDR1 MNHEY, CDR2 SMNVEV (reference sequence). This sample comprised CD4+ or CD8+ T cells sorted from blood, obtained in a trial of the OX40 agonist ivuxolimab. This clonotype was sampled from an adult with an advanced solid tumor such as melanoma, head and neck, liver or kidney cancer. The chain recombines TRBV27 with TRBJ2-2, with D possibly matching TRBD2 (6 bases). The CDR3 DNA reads TGTGCCAGCAGGCCGGGCGGGACGCTGAACACCGGGGAGCTGTTTTTT. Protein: CASRPGGTLNTGELFF.